This T cell receptor (beta chain) came from a study of blood T cell repertoires in COVID-19. About the research overall: Specimens from acute and convalescent COVID-19 originated in the United States, Italy and Spain. Nucleic acid was either cDNA or gDNA, and it came from T cells, B-cell-depleted T cells, or PBMCs.

Germline values: CDR1 SNHLY, CDR2 FYNNEI. Trimming took 2 bases from V and 2 from J; bases not matched to a gene: 5. CDR3 length equals 15 residues. Seattle researchers signed up patients amid active infection and tracked them longitudinally. Original data processing: Amplifying reference gene primers gave estimates of nucleated cell counts. Sequencing was performed with immunoSEQ multiplex PCR; in TCRdb, only in-frame clones are kept and a portion is missing. From that table come the V and J calls and clone size; the DNA was used to work out D and trimming. The data show 540,000 or so clones, 85% to 90% seen once.

The chain joins TRBV2 to TRBJ1-2; TRBD1 agrees at 7 bases. The sample comprised peripheral blood. The source is a woman between 50 and 59 years old with COVID-19, enrolled during active disease. The CDR3 spells CASSETTGRNYGYTF. The CDR3 coding sequence is TGTGCCAGCAGTGAAACGACAGGGAGGAACTATGGCTACACCTTC.